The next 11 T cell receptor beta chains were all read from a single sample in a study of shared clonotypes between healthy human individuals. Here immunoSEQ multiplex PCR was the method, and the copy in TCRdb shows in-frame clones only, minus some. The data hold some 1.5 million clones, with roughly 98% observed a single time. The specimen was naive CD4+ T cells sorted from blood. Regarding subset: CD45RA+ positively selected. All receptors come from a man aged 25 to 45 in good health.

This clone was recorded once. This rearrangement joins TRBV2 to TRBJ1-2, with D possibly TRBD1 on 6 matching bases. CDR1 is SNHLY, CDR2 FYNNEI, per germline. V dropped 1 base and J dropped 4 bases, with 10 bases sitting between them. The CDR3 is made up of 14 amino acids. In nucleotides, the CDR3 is TGTGCCAGCAGTGAAGGAAGGGGGACCTATGGCTACACCTTC. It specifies CASSEGRGTYGYTF.

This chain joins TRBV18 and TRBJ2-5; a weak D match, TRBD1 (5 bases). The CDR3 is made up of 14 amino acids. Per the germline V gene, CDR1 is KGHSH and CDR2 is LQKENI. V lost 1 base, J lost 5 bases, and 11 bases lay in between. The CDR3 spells CASSPRPKGETQYF. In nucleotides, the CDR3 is TGTGCCAGCTCACCACGACCCAAGGGGGAGACCCAGTACTTC.

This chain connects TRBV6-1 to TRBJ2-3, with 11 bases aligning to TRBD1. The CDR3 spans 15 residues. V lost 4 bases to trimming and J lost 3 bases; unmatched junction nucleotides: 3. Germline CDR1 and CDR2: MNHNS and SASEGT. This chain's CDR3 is CASSGTGGWTDTQYF. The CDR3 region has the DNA TGTGCCAGCAGTGGGACAGGGGGCTGGACAGATACGCAGTATTTT.

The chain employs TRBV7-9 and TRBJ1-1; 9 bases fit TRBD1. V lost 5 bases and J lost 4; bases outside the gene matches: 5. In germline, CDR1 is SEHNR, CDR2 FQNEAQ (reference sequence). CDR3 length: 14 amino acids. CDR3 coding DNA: TGTGCCAGCAGCATCCAACAGGGGGCCACTGAAGCTTTCTTT. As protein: CASSIQQGATEAFF.

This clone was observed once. CDR3 protein: CAITPDRTNTEAFF. CDR3 sequence (DNA): TGTGCCATCACCCCGGACAGGACGAACACTGAAGCTTTCTTT. This rearrangement joins TRBV10-3 to TRBJ1-1; 7 positions agree with TRBD1. V gave up 7 bases and J gave up 1 base; unmatched junction bases: 6. In germline, CDR1 is ENHRY, CDR2 SYGVKD. This CDR3 region has 14 residues.

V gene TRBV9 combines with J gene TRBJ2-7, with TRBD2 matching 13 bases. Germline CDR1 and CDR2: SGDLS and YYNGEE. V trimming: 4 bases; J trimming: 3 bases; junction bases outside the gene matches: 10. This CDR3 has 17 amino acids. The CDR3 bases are TGTGCCAGCAGCCCAGGACAGGGACTAGCGGGAATCTACGAGCAGTACTTC. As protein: CASSPGQGLAGIYEQYF.

Here the CDR3 DNA reads TGCGCCAGCAGCTTGGGACTAGCCACTGACAATGAGCAGTTCTTC. Its protein product is CASSLGLATDNEQFF. The rearrangement links TRBV5-1 to TRBJ2-1; 7 bases agree with TRBD2. Germline V gene data show CDR1 as SGHRS and CDR2 as YFSETQ. This CDR3 comprises 15 residues. V shed 0 bases, J shed 5 bases, and the junction held 5 bases outside the gene matches.

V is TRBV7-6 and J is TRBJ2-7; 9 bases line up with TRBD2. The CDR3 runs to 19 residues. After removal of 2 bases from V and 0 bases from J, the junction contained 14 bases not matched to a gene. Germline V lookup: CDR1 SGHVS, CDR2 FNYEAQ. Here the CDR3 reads CASSLRLAGSDSHSYEQYF. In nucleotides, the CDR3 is TGTGCCAGCAGCTTAAGGCTAGCGGGATCGGATTCCCACTCCTACGAGCAGTACTTC.

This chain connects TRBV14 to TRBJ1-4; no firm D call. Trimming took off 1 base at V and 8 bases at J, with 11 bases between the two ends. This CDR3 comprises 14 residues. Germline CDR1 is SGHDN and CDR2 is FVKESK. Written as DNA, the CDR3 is TGTGCCAGCAGCCAAGTCTGGAGTAGCGAAAAACTGTTTTTT. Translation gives CASSQVWSSEKLFF.

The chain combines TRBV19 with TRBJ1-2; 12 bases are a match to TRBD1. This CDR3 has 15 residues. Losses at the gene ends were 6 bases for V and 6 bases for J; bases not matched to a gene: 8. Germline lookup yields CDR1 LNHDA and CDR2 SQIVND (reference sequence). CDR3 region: CASSPTGTGGNGYTF. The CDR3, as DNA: TGTGCCAGTAGCCCTACCGGGACAGGGGGCAATGGCTACACCTTC.

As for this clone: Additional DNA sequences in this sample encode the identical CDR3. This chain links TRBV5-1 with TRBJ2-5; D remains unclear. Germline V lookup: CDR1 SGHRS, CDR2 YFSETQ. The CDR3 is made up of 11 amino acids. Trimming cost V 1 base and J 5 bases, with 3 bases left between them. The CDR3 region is CASSLMETQYF. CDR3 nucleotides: TGCGCCAGCAGCTTGATGGAGACCCAGTACTTC.